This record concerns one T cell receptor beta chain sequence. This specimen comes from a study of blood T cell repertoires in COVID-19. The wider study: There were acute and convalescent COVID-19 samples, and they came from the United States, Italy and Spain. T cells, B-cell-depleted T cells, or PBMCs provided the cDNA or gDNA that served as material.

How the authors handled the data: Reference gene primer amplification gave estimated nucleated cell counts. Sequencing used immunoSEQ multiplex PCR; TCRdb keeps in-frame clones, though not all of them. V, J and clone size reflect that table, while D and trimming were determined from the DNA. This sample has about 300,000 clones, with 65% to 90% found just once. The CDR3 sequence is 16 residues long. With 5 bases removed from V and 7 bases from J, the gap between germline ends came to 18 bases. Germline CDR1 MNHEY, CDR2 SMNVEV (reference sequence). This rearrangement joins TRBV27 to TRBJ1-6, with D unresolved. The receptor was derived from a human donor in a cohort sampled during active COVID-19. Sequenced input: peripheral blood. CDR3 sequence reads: CASSRGVGSRNSPLHF. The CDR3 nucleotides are TGTGCCAGCAGTAGAGGTGTTGGGAGCCGGAATTCACCCCTCCACTTT.